The 21 T cell receptor beta chains reported below all come from one sample, sequenced in a study of OX40 agonist ivuxolimab in advanced cancers. TCRdb keeps only in-frame clones here, not all; method: immunoSEQ multiplex PCR. The sample contains 75,000 to 100,000 clones, 86% of which appear only once. The starting material was CD4+ or CD8+ T cells sorted from blood, obtained in a trial of the OX40 agonist ivuxolimab. These receptors were taken from an adult with an advanced solid tumor such as melanoma, head and neck, liver or kidney cancer.

The J gene is TRBJ1-4, the V gene TRBV15, with TRBD1 matching 7 bases. J lost 8 bases, V lost 5 bases, and 11 bases had no gene match. Germline CDR1 reads LNHNV; CDR2 reads YYDKDF (reference sequence). The CDR3 is 15 amino acids. The CDR3 bases are TGTGCCACCAGCCCCTCAAGACAGGGCGGAGAAAAACTGTTTTTT. Translated, it gives CATSPSRQGGEKLFF.

This clone was found a few times. The rearrangement uses TRBV7-2 and TRBJ1-5, with D perhaps TRBD1 (5 bases). The V end was cut by 5 bases, the J end by 7 bases, with 18 bases between. The CDR3 runs 15 residues. Germline V gene sequence: CDR1 SGHTA, CDR2 FQGNSA. CDR3 sequence reads: CASSAHGGGSQPQHF. CDR3 bases: TGTGCCAGCAGCGCCCACGGGGGAGGGTCCCAGCCCCAGCATTTT.

The gene calls are TRBV6-6 and TRBJ1-5; D is undetermined. The germline CDR1 and CDR2 sequences are MNHNY and SVGAGI (reference sequence). The V and J ends lost 4 bases and 0 bases respectively, with 7 bases between them. The CDR3 sequence is 14 residues long. The DNA of the CDR3 is TGTGCCAGCAGTTTGGGGTATAGCAATCAGCCCCAGCATTTT. Its protein product is CASSLGYSNQPQHF.

V gene TRBV7-8 combines with J gene TRBJ2-7; no reliable D call. Germline V gene sequence: CDR1 SGHVS, CDR2 FQNEAQ. The length of the CDR3 is 15 residues. V was trimmed by 0 bases and J by 2 bases, leaving 11 bases between them. The CDR3 sequence: CASSLAETYPYEQYF. The CDR3, as DNA: TGTGCCAGCAGCTTAGCTGAGACATACCCCTACGAGCAGTACTTC.

This clone has just one count. This chain links TRBV6-5 with TRBJ1-4, with a weak D call TRBD1 (6 bases). V lost 0 bases and J lost 12, with 11 bases in between. Germline loops: CDR1 MNHEY, CDR2 SVGAGI. CDR3 length: 13 amino acids. The chain's CDR3 is CASSYSSEGELFF. CDR3 in DNA: TGTGCCAGCAGTTACTCCTCGGAGGGGGAACTGTTTTTT.

CDR3 loop: CASSRGAGNTIYF. The DNA for the CDR3 is TGTGCCAGCAGTCGGGGGGCTGGAAACACCATATATTTT. The V and J genes are TRBV2 and TRBJ1-3; TRBD1 might be the D (5 bases). Germline lookup yields CDR1 SNHLY and CDR2 FYNNEI. The CDR3 extends over 13 amino acids. V was shortened by 5 bases and J by 2 bases, with 7 bases between the two germline ends.

The J gene is TRBJ2-7, the V gene TRBV15; 9 nucleotides line up with TRBD2. V dropped 2 bases and J dropped 6; count of bases not matched to a gene: 8. This CDR3 contains 15 residues. The germline V gene has CDR1 LNHNV and CDR2 YYDKDF (reference sequence). As DNA, the CDR3 is TGTGCCACCAGCAGAACACCGGGACTAGCTAGCGAGCAGTACTTC. Translating it yields CATSRTPGLASEQYF.

The chain couples TRBV28 to TRBJ1-2; unclear D gene. CDR1 and CDR2 (germline): MDHEN, SYDVKM. This CDR3 is 11 amino acids long. The V and J ends lost 6 bases and 2 bases respectively, with 4 bases between them. This CDR3 reads CASSRNYGYTF. The CDR3 DNA follows: TGTGCCAGCAGCCGGAACTATGGCTACACCTTC.

The CDR3 spells CAWSPGGYEQYF. DNA of the CDR3: TGTGCCTGGAGCCCCGGGGGGTACGAGCAGTACTTC. The V gene is TRBV30, the J gene TRBJ2-7; 7 nucleotides match TRBD2. The J segment lost 4 bases and the V segment lost 3 bases, leaving 3 bases of the junction unmatched. This CDR3 comprises 12 residues. From germline, CDR1 is GTSNPN and CDR2 SVGIG (reference sequence).

The rearrangement links TRBV7-9 to TRBJ1-2; D ambiguous. The CDR3 length is 14 residues. The germline CDR1 and CDR2 sequences are SEHNR and FQNEAQ (reference sequence). Trimming shortened V by 3 bases and J by 4 bases, and 12 bases separated the two germline ends. The CDR3 sequence: CASSLGSKGYGYTF. The CDR3 nucleotides read TGTGCCAGCAGCTTGGGCAGCAAGGGCTATGGCTACACCTTC.

The chain employs TRBV27 and TRBJ2-1; TRBD2 aligns across 9 bases. Germline loops: CDR1 MNHEY, CDR2 SMNVEV (reference sequence). With 5 bases clipped from V and 3 bases from J, the junction kept 11 bases outside the gene matches. The CDR3 extends over 17 amino acids. The CDR3 nucleotides read TGTGCCAGCAGTCCCCCTAATCTAGCGGGGAACTACAATGAGCAGTTCTTC. It translates to CASSPPNLAGNYNEQFF.

This chain links TRBV6-5 with TRBJ2-7, with D uncertain. Germline V lookup: CDR1 MNHEY, CDR2 SVGAGI. This CDR3 is 12 amino acids long. V was pared by 5 bases and J by 5 bases, with 10 bases between. The CDR3, as DNA: TGTGCCAGCAGTACTCGTCAGGACGAGCAGTACTTC. Its protein is CASSTRQDEQYF.

V gene TRBV7-8 combines with J gene TRBJ2-2; possibly TRBD1 for D (6 bases). V lost 0 bases and J lost 3, with 14 bases in between. Germline CDR1 and CDR2: SGHVS and FQNEAQ. The CDR3 contains 17 residues. In DNA form, the CDR3 reads TGTGCCAGCAGCTTAGCCGAAACAGGGTTGGACACCGGGGAGCTGTTTTTT. Its protein is CASSLAETGLDTGELFF.

The chain carries TRBV19 and TRBJ1-3, with D hard to call. The V end lost 5 bases, the J end lost 4 bases, and 12 bases lay between the germline ends. The CDR3 sequence is 14 residues long. The germline CDR1 and CDR2 sequences are LNHDA and SQIVND (reference sequence). CDR3 protein: CASSSQTQGNTIYF. The CDR3 nucleotides read TGTGCCAGTAGTTCCCAGACCCAAGGAAACACCATATATTTT.

This chain links TRBV5-1 with TRBJ1-4; 7 bases align to TRBD1. V lost 0 bases and J lost 3; bases outside the gene matches: 5. There are 16 residues in the CDR3. Germline assignment: CDR1 SGHRS and CDR2 YFSETQ. Written as DNA, the CDR3 is TGCGCCAGCAGCTTGGGACTGACAGGGCCTAATGAAAAACTGTTTTTT. Translating it yields CASSLGLTGPNEKLFF.

This clone was seen more than once but under ten times. The chain is built from TRBV6-9 and TRBJ2-7; D uncertain. This CDR3 is built from 12 residues. Germline lookup yields CDR1 MNHGY and CDR2 SVAAGI. Trimming pared 2 bases from V and 6 bases from J, leaving 8 bases between. The CDR3 reads CASSYKQTEQYF. The CDR3 nucleotides are TGTGCCAGCAGTTATAAGCAGACCGAGCAGTACTTC.

This rearrangement joins TRBV19 to TRBJ2-2; TRBD2 is a possible D gene (6 bases). The CDR3 is 15 amino acids. Trimming cost V 8 bases and J 4 bases, with 17 bases left between them. Germline V gene sequence: CDR1 LNHDA, CDR2 SQIVND (reference sequence). The CDR3 DNA sequence: TGTGCCAGTTCCAGAACTGGAGGGACCACCGGGGAGCTGTTTTTT. Translating gives CASSRTGGTTGELFF.

The chain has TRBV5-4 and TRBJ1-4; 9 nucleotides line up with TRBD1. This CDR3 spans 17 amino acids. Germline CDR1 SGHNT, CDR2 YYREEE (reference sequence). After removal of 3 bases from V and 2 bases from J, the junction contained 8 bases not matched to a gene. The CDR3 nucleotides are TGTGCCAGCAGCTCGGACAGGGGAGGTACGACTAATGAAAAACTGTTTTTT. The encoded protein is CASSSDRGGTTNEKLFF.

The V gene is TRBV28, the J gene TRBJ2-2, with TRBD1 as a possible D gene (5 bases). V lost 5 bases and J lost 2, with 9 bases in between. The CDR3 totals 14 residues. Germline V gene lookup returns CDR1 MDHEN and CDR2 SYDVKM. CDR3 sequence (DNA): TGTGCCAGCAGTCACAGGACAAACACCGGGGAGCTGTTTTTT. Amino acid sequence: CASSHRTNTGELFF.

V is TRBV29-1 and J is TRBJ2-3; 14 nucleotides agree with TRBD2. The trim removed 7 bases at V and 5 bases at J, leaving 8 bases unmatched. The V gene's germline CDR1 is SQVTM and CDR2 ANQGSEA. The CDR3 is 15 amino acids. The CDR3 DNA follows: TGCAGCGCTACCGGGACTAGCGGGAGAGGAGATACGCAGTATTTT. The encoded protein is CSATGTSGRGDTQYF.

The chain combines TRBV7-2 with TRBJ2-5; D is unclear. The V gene's germline CDR1 is SGHTA and CDR2 FQGNSA. The CDR3 sequence is 14 residues long. Between the trimmed V and J ends, which lost 2 bases and 2 bases, there was a span of 9 bases. CDR3: CASSLFETQETQYF. In nucleotides, the CDR3 is TGTGCCAGCAGCTTATTCGAGACGCAAGAGACCCAGTACTTC.